The rows below give T cell receptor beta chains drawn from one sample of a study of lymphopenia after photon versus proton radiotherapy. Profiling relied on immunoSEQ multiplex PCR, and the TCRdb table lists in-frame clones only, not all of them. The sample lists about 35,000 clones; about 90% were seen once. The source was peripheral blood, collected from a patient treated with photon-based radiotherapy. Source of these receptors: a man aged 60 to 69 with cholangiocarcinoma. The CDR3 runs from the conserved cysteine through the conserved F or W. D genes are given only for firm matches. Rows may omit the clone size; those that give it use once, few, many or a size class.

-,TRBJ2-1,TRBV6-1,-,TGTGCCAGCAGTGAAAAGGGGCCCAGCTCCTACAATGAGCAGTTCTTC,CASSEKGPSSYNEQFF
-,TRBJ2-4,TRBV2,TRBD2,TGTGCCAGCAGCAGACTAGCGGGAGATGGCATTCAGTACTTC,CASSRLAGDGIQYF
-,TRBJ2-7,TRBV28,-,TGTGCCAGCAGACATCAGGGATGGAACTACGAGCAGTACTTC,CASRHQGWNYEQYF
-,TRBJ2-3,TRBV9,-,TGTGCCAGCAGCGTAGACCCAGGTTTGGATACGCAGTATTTT,CASSVDPGLDTQYF
-,TRBJ1-6,TRBV2,-,TGTGCCAGCAGTGAAGATCTTACCCTCAGGCCACCCCTCCACTTT,CASSEDLTLRPPLHF
few,TRBJ1-4,TRBV7-8,-,TGTGCCAGCAGCTTGAGAGGGATATATAATGAAAAACTGTTTTTT,CASSLRGIYNEKLFF
-,TRBJ1-2,TRBV5-4,-,TGTGCCAGCAGGGGTGAGGCAGGCGACACAACCAAACTCTATGGCTACACCTTC,CASRGEAGDTTKLYGYTF
-,TRBJ2-6,TRBV5-1,-,TGCGCCAGCAGCTTCGGCGCTGGGGTGGGAATGGGGCTCTCTGGGGCCAACGTCCTGACTTTC,CASSFGAGVGMGLSGANVLTF
few,TRBJ2-7,TRBV10-3,TRBD1,TGTGCCATCAGTGAACAGGGGGCGACCTACGAGCAGTACTTC,CAISEQGATYEQYF
-,TRBJ1-1,TRBV5-1,-,TGCGCCAGCAGCCAGACACGGGACACTGAAGCTTTCTTT,CASSQTRDTEAFF
-,TRBJ2-2,TRBV11-2,-,TGTGCCAGCAGCTCCCTTCCAGCGAACACCGGGGAGCTGTTTTTT,CASSSLPANTGELFF
-,TRBJ2-1,TRBV5-5,TRBD2,TGTGCCAGCAGCTTGGCGGGAGGGCCGATCTCCTACAATGAGCAGTTCTTC,CASSLAGGPISYNEQFF
-,TRBJ1-2,TRBV18,TRBD1,TGTGCCAGCTCACCCGACAGGGATGGCTATGGCTACACCTTC,CASSPDRDGYGYTF
-,TRBJ2-1,TRBV2,TRBD1,TGTGCCAGCAGTGTTTTGGGACAGGGTTACAATGAGCAGTTCTTC,CASSVLGQGYNEQFF
-,TRBJ2-7,TRBV7-2,-,TGTGCCAGCAGCTTAGCGCGGACAGCCGATTCCTACGAGCAGTACTTC,CASSLARTADSYEQYF
-,TRBJ1-5,TRBV15,-,TGTGCCACCAGCAGAGAAACAGTGGGCAATCAGCCCCAGCATTTT,CATSRETVGNQPQHF
-,TRBJ1-3,TRBV19,-,TGTGCCAGTAGCGGGAATCGCTCTGGAAACACCATATATTTT,CASSGNRSGNTIYF